This paragraph reports one TCR beta chain. The antigen is not known. Researchers reported that TCR beta cDNA libraries carried unique molecular identifiers. The yield from about 1 to 10 million T cells was some 500,000 cDNA molecules in total. TCRdb reanalysed the PCR reads using MiXCR and keeps one entry per CDR3 protein. The sample has 750,000 to 950,000 distinct CDR3 sequences, roughly half seen once. These data originate in a study of post-analysis software for immune sequencing data. The study, taken as a whole, reports: With TRBV5-6, TRBV5-1 and TRBV20-1 included, several TRBV segments were more frequent in patients than in controls. By F measure, samples from a shared preparation batch strongly co-clustered. In multiple sclerosis, normalized Chao1 diversity was significantly below that of controls.

CDR1 is SGHTA and CDR2 is FQGTGA in the germline V gene. The CDR3 loop spans 18 amino acids. With V trimmed by 4 bases and J by 6 bases, 19 bases remained unmatched. The V and J genes are TRBV7-3 and TRBJ1-2; TRBD1 agrees at 8 bases. The receptor's source is a girl under 18 with multiple sclerosis. Input material: blood. Written as DNA, the CDR3 is TGTGCCAGCAGCTCTGACCGGGGCAGGGGGCGTCTAAGTGATGGCTACACCTTC. Its translation: CASSSDRGRGRLSDGYTF. Supplemented by reference TRBV7-3 and TRBJ1-2, the full variable domain reads GAGVSQTPSNKVTEKGKYVELRCDPISGHTALYWYRQSLGQGPEFLIYFQGTGAADDSGLPNDRFFAVRPEGSVSTLKIQRTERGDSAVYLCASSSDRGRGRLSDGYTFGSGTRLTVV.